The 8 T cell receptor beta chains below come from one sample, sequenced in a study of blood T cell repertoires in COVID-19. Measured with immunoSEQ multiplex PCR; TCRdb has only the in-frame clones, and not every one. The table lists approximately 100,000 clones, about four fifths of them singletons. The source material was peripheral blood. The receptor set was obtained from a human donor in a cohort sampled during active COVID-19.

The table lists this clone with many counts. V usage is TRBV7-6 and J usage is TRBJ1-1; unclear D gene. V lost 1 base to trimming and J lost 4 bases, with 10 bases between them. CDR3 length: 14 residues. The germline V gene has CDR1 SGHVS and CDR2 FNYEAQ. DNA for the CDR3: TGTGCCAGCAGCTTAGGGGAGGGTGTCACTGAAGCTTTCTTT. Its protein product is CASSLGEGVTEAFF.

This clone is a singleton in its sample. This chain uses TRBV21-1 with TRBJ1-4; TRBD1 is taken as the D call from the table, unchecked against the DNA. TRBV21-1 is termed a pseudogene. The CDR3 has 18 residues. This chain's CDR3 is CARPPKETGGATNEKLFF. The CDR3 DNA sequence: TGTGCCAGACCTCCGAAAGAGACAGGGGGTGCAACTAATGAAAAACTGTTTTTT.

J is TRBJ2-7 and V is TRBV11-2; TRBD1 might be the D (5 bases). V dropped 5 bases and J dropped 3 bases, with 11 bases sitting between them. The germline V gene encodes CDR1 SGHAT and CDR2 FQNNGV. This CDR3 has 13 residues. The DNA for the CDR3 is TGTGCCAGCAGCCCTCAGGGTAACTACGAGCAGTACTTC. Protein product: CASSPQGNYEQYF.

The rearrangement links TRBV24-1 to TRBJ1-2, with D possibly TRBD1 on 5 matching bases. CDR1 and CDR2 from the germline V gene are KGHDR and SFDVKD. The CDR3 runs 14 residues. V was pared by 3 bases and J by 4 bases, with 11 bases between. This CDR3 is CATSDLDSTYGYTF. The CDR3 region has the DNA TGTGCCACCAGTGATCTTGACAGCACCTATGGCTACACCTTC.

This chain uses TRBV7-8 with TRBJ1-5; D is unresolved. Germline V gene data show CDR1 as SGHVS and CDR2 as FQNEAQ. The CDR3 has 17 amino acids. V dropped 0 bases and J dropped 3 bases, with 15 bases sitting between them. This CDR3 reads CASSLANPGVSNQPQHF. The DNA for the CDR3 is TGTGCCAGCAGCTTAGCCAATCCGGGAGTTTCCAATCAGCCCCAGCATTTT.

The chain couples TRBV7-7 to TRBJ2-3; 9 nucleotides match TRBD1. The CDR3 runs 15 residues. The ends lost 3 bases at V and 3 bases at J; junction bases unmatched: 4. The germline V gene has CDR1 SSHAT and CDR2 FNYEAQ (reference sequence). CDR3 sequence (DNA): TGTGCCAGCAGCTTTGGGGACAGGGTTACAGATACGCAGTATTTT. This codes for CASSFGDRVTDTQYF.

V and J are TRBV2 and TRBJ2-7; 8 nucleotides match TRBD1. This CDR3 has 15 amino acids. V was pared by 5 bases and J by 6 bases, with 12 bases of the junction left unmatched. CDR1 is SNHLY and CDR2 is FYNNEI in the germline V gene. The DNA for the CDR3 is TGTGCCAGCAGTCCCGGACAGGGTGTTTATGGCGAGCAGTACTTC. Protein: CASSPGQGVYGEQYF.

V and J are TRBV6-1 and TRBJ2-2; D is undetermined. Trimming removed 2 bases from V and 5 bases from J, with 18 bases in between. Germline V CDR1 and CDR2: MNHNS, SASEGT. The CDR3 totals 17 residues. CDR3 nucleotide sequence: TGTGCCAGCAGTGAACTGTTCTTCGGTACCGGGACCGGGGAGCTGTTTTTT. It encodes CASSELFFGTGTGELFF.